The clone carrying this T cell receptor (beta chain) was counted between two and nine times. Antigen unknown. A second PCR of about 7 to 12 cycles used a sample-barcoded 5' primer and a J-beta primer mix. One entry per CDR3 protein results from TCRdb running MiXCR on the 5' RACE reads. The data show hundreds of thousands of distinct CDR3 sequences, 55% to 65% seen once. The CDR3 contains 13 residues. V was pared by 3 bases and J by 8 bases, with 14 bases between. Germline V gene sequence: CDR1 LGHDT, CDR2 YNNKEL (reference sequence). This specimen belongs to a study of blood T cells in healthy people across ages. Study-wide results and caveats: Investigators viewed diversity estimates from one million T cells as underestimates, the study reported.

V gene TRBV3-1 combines with J gene TRBJ2-7, with D tentatively TRBD1 (6 bases). The sequence came from a man aged 25-40 years in good health. The source material was blood. The CDR3 sequence is CASSQEDSLKQYF. In DNA, the CDR3 is TGTGCCAGCAGCCAGGAGGACAGCCTCAAGCAGTACTTC.